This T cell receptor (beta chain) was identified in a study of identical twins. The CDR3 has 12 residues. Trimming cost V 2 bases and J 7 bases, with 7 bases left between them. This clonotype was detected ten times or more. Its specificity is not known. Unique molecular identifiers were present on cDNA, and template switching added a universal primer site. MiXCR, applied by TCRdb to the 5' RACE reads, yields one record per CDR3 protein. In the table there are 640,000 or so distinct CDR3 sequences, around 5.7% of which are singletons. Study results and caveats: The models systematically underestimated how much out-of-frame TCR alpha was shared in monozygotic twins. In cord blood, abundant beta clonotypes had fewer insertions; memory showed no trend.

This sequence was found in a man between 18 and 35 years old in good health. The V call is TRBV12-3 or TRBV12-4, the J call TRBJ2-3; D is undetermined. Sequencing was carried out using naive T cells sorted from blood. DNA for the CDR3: TGTGCCAGCAGTTTAAATGCGAATACGCAGTATTTT. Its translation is CASSLNANTQYF.